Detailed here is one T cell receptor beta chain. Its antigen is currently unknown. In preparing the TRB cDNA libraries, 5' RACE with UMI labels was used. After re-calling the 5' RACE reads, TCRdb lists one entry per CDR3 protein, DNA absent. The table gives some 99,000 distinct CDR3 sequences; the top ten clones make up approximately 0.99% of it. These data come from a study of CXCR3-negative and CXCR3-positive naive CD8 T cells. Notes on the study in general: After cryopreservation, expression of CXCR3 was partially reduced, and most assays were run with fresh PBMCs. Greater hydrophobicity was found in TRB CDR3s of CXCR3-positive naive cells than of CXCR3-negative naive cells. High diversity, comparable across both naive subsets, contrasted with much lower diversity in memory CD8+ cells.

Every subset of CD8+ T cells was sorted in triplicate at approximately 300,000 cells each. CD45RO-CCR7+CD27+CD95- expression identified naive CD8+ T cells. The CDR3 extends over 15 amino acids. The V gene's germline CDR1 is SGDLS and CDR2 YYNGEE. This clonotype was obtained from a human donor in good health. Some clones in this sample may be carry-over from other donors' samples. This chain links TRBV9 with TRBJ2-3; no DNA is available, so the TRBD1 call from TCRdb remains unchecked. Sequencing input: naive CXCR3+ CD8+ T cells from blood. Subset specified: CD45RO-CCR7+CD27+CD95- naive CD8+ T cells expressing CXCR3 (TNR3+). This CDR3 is CASSAPGGLTDTQYF.